The rows below give T cell receptor beta chains drawn from one sample of a study of blood T cell repertoires in COVID-19. Profiling relied on immunoSEQ multiplex PCR, and the TCRdb table lists in-frame clones only, not all of them. This sample has around 250,000 clones, with about 80% found just once. Material: peripheral blood. The receptors were gathered from a man aged 50-60 years with active or convalescent COVID-19. Each CDR3 is given without its conserved first and last residue. The D gene is left open where the match is weak. Expanded clones get a size class; other rows say once, few or many, or leave the size out.

clone_size d_call j_call v_call cdr3_aa
- - TRBJ1-6 TRBV27 ASSLDSYNSPLH
- - TRBJ1-6 TRBV27 ASSLGANSPLH
- TRBD2 TRBJ2-1 TRBV9 ASTRGTSGGAIYNEQF
once - TRBJ2-7 TRBV11-1 ASSLSAGSAQEQY
- TRBD1 TRBJ2-7 TRBV30 AWSSRQGPYEQY
- - TRBJ2-2 TRBV3-1/TRBV3-2 ASTRAGWNTGELF
- - TRBJ2-2 TRBV7-6 ASSLVGQRGSGELF
- - TRBJ1-4 TRBV14 ASSQALGGREKLF
- - TRBJ1-2 TRBV3-1/TRBV3-2 ASSQRANYGYT
- - TRBJ2-5 TRBV3-1/TRBV3-2 ASSGRRGLRSQETQY
few - TRBJ1-1 TRBV9 ASSVDGRAGTEAF
- - TRBJ2-2 TRBV6-2/TRBV6-3 ASSYPGTGNTGELF